These T cell receptor beta chains were read from a single sample in a study of shared clonotypes between healthy human individuals. Repertoires were generated with immunoSEQ multiplex PCR, while TCRdb's copy carries only in-frame clones and drops some. This sample has almost 700,000 clones, with about 91% found just once. Sequenced input: naive CD8+ T cells sorted from blood. These receptor sequences come from a young man in good health. CDR3s include the opening cysteine and the closing phenylalanine or tryptophan. D genes are given only for firm matches. Clone size appears in some rows only: once, few, many, or a class for an expanded clone.

V gene: TRBV27; clone size: -; J gene: TRBJ1-2; D gene: TRBD1; CDR3 DNA: TGTGCCAGCAGTCTAGGACAGGGCTATGGCTACACCTTC; CDR3 protein: CASSLGQGYGYTF
V gene: TRBV30; clone size: -; J gene: TRBJ2-5; D gene: TRBD2; CDR3 DNA: TGTGCCTGGAGTGTTGGCTCGGGGGGTGAGACCCAGTACTTC; CDR3 protein: CAWSVGSGGETQYF
V gene: TRBV4-3; clone size: -; J gene: TRBJ1-1; D gene: -; CDR3 DNA: TGCGCCAGCAGCCAAGACGGGGTAGGGGAGGGCGACACTGAAGCTTTCTTT; CDR3 protein: CASSQDGVGEGDTEAFF
V gene: TRBV28; clone size: -; J gene: TRBJ2-1; D gene: -; CDR3 DNA: TGTGCCAGCAGCCCTCTCGGCAATGAGCAGTTCTTC; CDR3 protein: CASSPLGNEQFF
V gene: TRBV4-1; clone size: -; J gene: TRBJ1-5; D gene: TRBD1; CDR3 DNA: TGCGCCAGCAGCCCGGGACAGTTTAGCAATCAGCCCCAGCATTTT; CDR3 protein: CASSPGQFSNQPQHF
V gene: TRBV14; clone size: -; J gene: TRBJ2-1; D gene: -; CDR3 DNA: TGTGCCAGCAGCCAAGGTCAGTGGGTCCCGGGCACCTCGTTCTTC; CDR3 protein: CASSQGQWVPGTSFF
V gene: TRBV28; clone size: -; J gene: TRBJ2-7; D gene: TRBD2; CDR3 DNA: TGTGCCAGCAGTTCATCTACTAGCGGGAGGCCCTACGAGCAGTACTTC; CDR3 protein: CASSSSTSGRPYEQYF
V gene: TRBV28; clone size: -; J gene: TRBJ2-2; D gene: -; CDR3 DNA: TGTGCCAGCAACCGAGAAATAGCTGAGAACACCGGGGAGCTGTTTTTT; CDR3 protein: CASNREIAENTGELFF
V gene: TRBV15; clone size: -; J gene: TRBJ1-5; D gene: -; CDR3 DNA: TGTGCCACCAGCAGAGCAGGGGCTAGCCAGCCCCAGCATTTT; CDR3 protein: CATSRAGASQPQHF
V gene: TRBV5-1; clone size: -; J gene: TRBJ2-1; D gene: TRBD1; CDR3 DNA: TGCGCCAGCAGTTTTGGACAGGGGTATGAGCAGTTCTTC; CDR3 protein: CASSFGQGYEQFF
V gene: TRBV10-2; clone size: -; J gene: TRBJ2-1; D gene: -; CDR3 DNA: TGCGCCAGCAGTGAGTTTTCCGTGAATGAGCAGTTCTTC; CDR3 protein: CASSEFSVNEQFF
V gene: TRBV7-6; clone size: -; J gene: TRBJ1-1; D gene: TRBD1; CDR3 DNA: TGTGCCAGCAGCTTCGGGACAGGGTGGACTGAAGCTTTCTTT; CDR3 protein: CASSFGTGWTEAFF
V gene: TRBV29-1; clone size: -; J gene: TRBJ2-1; D gene: -; CDR3 DNA: TGCAGCGTTGAGATAGTTACCTACAATGAGCAGTTCTTC; CDR3 protein: CSVEIVTYNEQFF
V gene: TRBV28; clone size: -; J gene: TRBJ2-3; D gene: TRBD2; CDR3 DNA: TGTGCCAGCATCTCGTCGGCGGGGGACACAGATACGCAGTATTTT; CDR3 protein: CASISSAGDTDTQYF
V gene: TRBV5-4; clone size: once; J gene: TRBJ2-7; D gene: -; CDR3 DNA: TGTGCCAGCAGCTTGGAACTGGGAGGCAACGAGCAGTACTTC; CDR3 protein: CASSLELGGNEQYF